A selection of T cell receptor beta chains follows, all from one sample in a study of T cells in Graves' hyperthyroidism and ophthalmopathy. From the multiplex PCR reads, TCRdb called clonotypes with MiXCR, one entry per CDR3 protein. This table holds about 560,000 distinct CDR3 sequences, 15% to 19% found once. Material for sequencing was blood. These receptor sequences come from a woman younger than 45 with Graves' hyperthyroidism. The CDR3 runs from the conserved cysteine through the conserved F or W.

>TRBV4-1|TRBJ2-7
CASSQDASRPETHLSEQYF
>TRBV20-1|TRBJ2-1
CSARDLRQLEFF
>TRBV18|TRBJ2-7
CASSPQVTAPYEQYF
>TRBV20-1|TRBJ2-5
CSARVHGGTQYF
>TRBV20-1|TRBJ2-5
CSARGGGTSGRETQYF
>TRBV7-9|TRBJ2-7
CASSLIGTGTFEQYF
>TRBV6-1|TRBJ2-1
CASSDGGTSYNEQFF
>TRBV5-1|TRBJ1-1
CASSWGMVTEAFF
>TRBV29-1|TRBJ2-7
CSVETSGRREQYF
>TRBV6-2/TRBV6-3|TRBJ1-2
CASRAAPPGGYTF
>TRBV6-5|TRBJ1-1
CASSFSRRLNTEAFF
>TRBV29-1|TRBJ2-1
CSGAGLADSYNEQFF
>TRBV7-9|TRBJ1-1
CASSFLGGSGTEAFF
>TRBV7-8|TRBJ2-5
CASSTRLARETQYF
>TRBV7-9|TRBJ2-7
CASSLTGGLSHEQYF
>TRBV28|TRBJ2-5
CASSVRGVGGPLETQYF
>TRBV11-2|TRBJ1-3
CASSVDGFSGNTIYF
>TRBV11-3|TRBJ2-2
CASSPARSGELFF
>TRBV19|TRBJ2-2
CASRQVVRTGELFF
>TRBV9|TRBJ1-4
CASSGDQNRGFGEKLFF
>TRBV20-1|TRBJ2-5
CSATDRRLLQETQYF
>TRBV6-2/TRBV6-3|TRBJ2-6
CASSYRVGANVLTF
>TRBV20-1|TRBJ1-1
CSARLQRRNTEAFF
>TRBV7-2|TRBJ2-1
CASSFSGPAQFF
>TRBV20-1|TRBJ1-1
CSARDDLNTEAFF
>TRBV6-1|TRBJ2-7
CASLDRPYEQYF
>TRBV30|TRBJ2-1
CASTTSGNYNEQFF
>TRBV12-3/TRBV12-4|TRBJ1-5
CASTDSSNQPQHF
>TRBV11-2|TRBJ2-1
CASSLDSQRVPSYNEQFF
>TRBV20-1|TRBJ1-5
CSAAGGRGQPQHF
>TRBV12-3/TRBV12-4|TRBJ1-1
CASSSLREAFF
>TRBV20-1|TRBJ2-7
CSEHGAGGEGEQYF
>TRBV28|TRBJ1-5
CASSRGRVGNQPQHF
>TRBV20-1|TRBJ2-3
CSATRLADSTDTQYF
>TRBV12-3/TRBV12-4|TRBJ2-2
CASSVPGLQTGELFF
>TRBV30|TRBJ2-3
CAWSTFRLTSYVSTDTQYF
>TRBV3-1|TRBJ2-7
CASSAELVRGRYEQYF
>TRBV29-1|TRBJ2-5
CSVEYPDPSNSETQYF
>TRBV12-5|TRBJ2-7
CASGLGTAPYEQYF
>TRBV11-1|TRBJ2-1
CASSLGLLAGRDNEQFF
>TRBV12-3/TRBV12-4|TRBJ2-1
CASSLLAANNEQFF
>TRBV6-2/TRBV6-3|TRBJ2-3
CASSSPKVASEILATQYF
>TRBV7-8|TRBJ2-1
CASSPWTSGSSYNEQFF
>TRBV25-1|TRBJ2-3
CASSEYVAGETDTQYF
>TRBV5-1|TRBJ1-1
CASSLGGTGSNTEAFF
>TRBV24-1|TRBJ1-1
CATSDRRFTTGRGTEAFF
>TRBV7-3|TRBJ1-1
CASSLMGGAGGGSPEAFF
>TRBV6-1|TRBJ2-5
CASSENRDYQETQYF
>TRBV7-9|TRBJ2-2
CASSPPGLAGPNTGELFF
>TRBV9|TRBJ2-5
CASSVQGRQETQYF
>TRBV29-1|TRBJ2-7
CSVRGLAEPSYEQYF
>TRBV24-1|TRBJ2-1
CATSDPGINNEQFF
>TRBV6-1|TRBJ2-1
CASLVREGSYNEQFF